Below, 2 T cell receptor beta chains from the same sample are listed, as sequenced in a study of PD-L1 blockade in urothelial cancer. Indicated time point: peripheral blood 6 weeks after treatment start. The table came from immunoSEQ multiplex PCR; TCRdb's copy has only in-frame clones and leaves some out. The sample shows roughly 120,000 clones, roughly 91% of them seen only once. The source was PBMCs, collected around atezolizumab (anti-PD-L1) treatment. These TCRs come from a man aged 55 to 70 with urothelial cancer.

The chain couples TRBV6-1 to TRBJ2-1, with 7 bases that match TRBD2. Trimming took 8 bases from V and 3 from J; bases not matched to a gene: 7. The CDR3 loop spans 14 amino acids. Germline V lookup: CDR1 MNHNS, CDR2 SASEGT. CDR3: CASLTGGDYNEQFF. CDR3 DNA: TGTGCCAGCCTCACGGGGGGAGACTACAATGAGCAGTTCTTC.

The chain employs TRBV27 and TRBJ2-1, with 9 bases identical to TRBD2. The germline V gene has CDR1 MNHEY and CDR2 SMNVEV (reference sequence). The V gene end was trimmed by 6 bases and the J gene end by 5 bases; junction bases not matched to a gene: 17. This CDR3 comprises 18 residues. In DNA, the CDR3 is TGTGCCAGCAGCCCGGGATCCCTTGTGGCTAGCGGGAACAATGAGCAGTTCTTC. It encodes CASSPGSLVASGNNEQFF.